This T cell receptor (beta chain) stems from a study of early T cells in non-severe SARS-CoV-2 infection. For the study at large: Chains from this unsorted whole-blood bulk RNA could not be paired. Study results and limitations: Sequences matched to VDJdb favored anti-spike CD8 responses, while private and CD4 specificities were missed.

J lost 0 bases, V lost 8 bases, and 3 bases had no gene match. Germline-derived CDR1 and CDR2 are SQVTM and ANQGSEA. The CDR3 totals 14 residues. There are a few counts of this clonotype. Its antigen is undetermined. Unique molecular identifiers were attached to individual cDNA molecules. TCRdb re-derived calls from the 5' RACE reads in MiXCR, one entry per CDR3 protein. The table lists almost 65,000 distinct CDR3 sequences, around 4.6% of them singletons. The receptor's source is an adult who was a healthcare worker with PCR-confirmed SARS-CoV-2 infection or an uninfected control (not recorded which). The sequenced sample was whole blood. This chain links TRBV29-1 with TRBJ2-3; 12 nucleotides align to TRBD2. The CDR3 DNA is TGCAGCTTGACTAGCGGGAGCAGCACAGATACGCAGTATTTT. Translation: CSLTSGSSTDTQYF.